The T cell receptor beta chain under discussion was sequenced for a study of blood T cell repertoires in COVID-19. Study-level information: Whether acute or convalescent, the COVID-19 samples came from the United States, Italy and Spain.

Trimming removed 7 bases from V and 5 bases from J, with 14 bases in between. The germline V gene encodes CDR1 WNHNN and CDR2 SYGVQD (reference sequence). This CDR3 has 13 residues. Only in-frame clones appear in the TCRdb table, and some are missing; sequencing was by immunoSEQ multiplex PCR. The table lists 350,000 to 400,000 clones, approximately 89% of them singletons. The chain couples TRBV10-1 to TRBJ1-2; TRBD1 is a possible D gene (6 bases). Sequencing used PBMCs or T cells enriched from blood (not recorded which). This receptor was taken from a woman younger than 45 who had recovered from COVID-19. The CDR3 DNA follows: TGCGCCAGCACGGAACGAAGGGGGTATGGCTACACCTTC. It is translated as CASTERRGYGYTF.